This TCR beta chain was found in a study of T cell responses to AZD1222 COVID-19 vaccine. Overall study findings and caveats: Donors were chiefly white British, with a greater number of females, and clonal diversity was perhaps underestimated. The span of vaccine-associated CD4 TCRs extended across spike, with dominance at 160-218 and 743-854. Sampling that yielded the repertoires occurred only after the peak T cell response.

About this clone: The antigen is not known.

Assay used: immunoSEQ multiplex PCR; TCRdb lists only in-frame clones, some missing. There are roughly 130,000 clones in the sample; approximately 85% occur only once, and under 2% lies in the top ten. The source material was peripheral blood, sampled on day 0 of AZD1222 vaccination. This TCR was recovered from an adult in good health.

The CDR3 coding sequence is TGTGCCAGTAGTAAAACTTTTCTGGGAAGCAATCAGCCCCAGCATTTT. Residues: CASSKTFLGSNQPQHF. The genes are TRBV19 and TRBJ1-5; D is undetermined. CDR1 and CDR2 from the germline V gene are LNHDA and SQIVND (reference sequence). The V end lost 4 bases, the J end lost 1 base, and 14 bases lay between the germline ends. The CDR3 is made up of 16 amino acids.